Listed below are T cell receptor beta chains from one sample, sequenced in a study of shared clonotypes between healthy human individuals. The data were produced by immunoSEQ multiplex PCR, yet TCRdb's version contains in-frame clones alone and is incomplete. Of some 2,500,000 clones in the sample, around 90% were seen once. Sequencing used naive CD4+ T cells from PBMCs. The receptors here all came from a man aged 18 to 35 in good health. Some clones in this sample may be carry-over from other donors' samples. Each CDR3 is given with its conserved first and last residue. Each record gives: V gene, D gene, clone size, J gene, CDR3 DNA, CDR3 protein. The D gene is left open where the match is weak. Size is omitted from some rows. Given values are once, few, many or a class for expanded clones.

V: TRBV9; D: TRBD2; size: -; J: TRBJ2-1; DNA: TGTGCCAGCAGCCCCCGACTAGCGACAAATAATGAGCAGTTCTTC; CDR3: CASSPRLATNNEQFF
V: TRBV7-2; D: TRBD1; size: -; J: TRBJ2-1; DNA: TGTGCCAGCAGTTACCGACAGGGGTATAACAATGAGCAGTTCTTC; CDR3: CASSYRQGYNNEQFF
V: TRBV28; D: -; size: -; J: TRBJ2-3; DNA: TGTGCCAGCAGTTTAATGGAGGATACGCAGTATTTT; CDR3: CASSLMEDTQYF
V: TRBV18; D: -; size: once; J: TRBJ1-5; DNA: TGTGCCAGCTCACCACCTGGGGGCAATCAGCCCCAGCATTTT; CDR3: CASSPPGGNQPQHF
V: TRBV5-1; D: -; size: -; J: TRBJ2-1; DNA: TGCGCCAGCAGCTTGGACGCTCCGAGCTCCTACAATGAGCAGTTCTTC; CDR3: CASSLDAPSSYNEQFF
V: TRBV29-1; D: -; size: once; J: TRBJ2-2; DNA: TGCAGCGTGGCCCGGGGAACCGGGGAGCTGTTTTTT; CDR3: CSVARGTGELFF
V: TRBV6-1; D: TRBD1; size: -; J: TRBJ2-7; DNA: TGTGCCACCTCCTTTTTCACAGGGGACTACGAGCAGTACTTC; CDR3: CATSFFTGDYEQYF
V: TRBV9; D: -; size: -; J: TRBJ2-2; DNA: TGTGCCAGCAGCGTAGGGTGGGGTAGCCGGGGCACCGGGGAGCTGTTTTTT; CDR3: CASSVGWGSRGTGELFF
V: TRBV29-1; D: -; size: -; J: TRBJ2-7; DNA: TGCAGCGTGTCGACAGAGCTCCGGCAGTACTTC; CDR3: CSVSTELRQYF
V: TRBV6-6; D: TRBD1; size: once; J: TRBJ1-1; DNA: TGTGCCAGCAGCCACCTGACAGGGACGAACACTGAAGCTTTCTTT; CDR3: CASSHLTGTNTEAFF
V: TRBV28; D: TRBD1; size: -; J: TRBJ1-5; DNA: TGTGCCAGCAGTTTAGGCAGGGGGTTTAGTGGTCAGCCCCAGCATTTT; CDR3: CASSLGRGFSGQPQHF
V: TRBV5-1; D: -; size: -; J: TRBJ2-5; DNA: TGCGCCAGCAGCAGCGGAGTCCAAGAGACCCAGTACTTC; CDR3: CASSSGVQETQYF
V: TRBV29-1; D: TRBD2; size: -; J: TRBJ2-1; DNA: TGCAGCGTGCTAGCGGGGCCGGCGGGGCAGTTCTTC; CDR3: CSVLAGPAGQFF
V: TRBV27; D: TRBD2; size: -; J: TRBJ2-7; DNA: TGTGCCAGCAGTTCACCGGGACTAGCGGGAGGTGAGCAGTACTTC; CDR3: CASSSPGLAGGEQYF
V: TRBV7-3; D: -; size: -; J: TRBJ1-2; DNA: TGTGCCAGCAGCTTCAACACCGGGGGTTATGACTATGGCTACACCTTC; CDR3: CASSFNTGGYDYGYTF
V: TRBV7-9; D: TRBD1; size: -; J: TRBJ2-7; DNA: TGTGCCAGCAGCCCCCGGACAGGGGGATACGAGCAGTACTTC; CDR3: CASSPRTGGYEQYF
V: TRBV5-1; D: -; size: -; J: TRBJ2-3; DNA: TGCGCCAGCAGCTTGATTCCGGGAACTAGCACAGATACGCAGTATTTT; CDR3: CASSLIPGTSTDTQYF
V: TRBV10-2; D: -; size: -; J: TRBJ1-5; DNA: TGCGCCAGCAGTGAGCAGTGGGATCAGCCCCAGCATTTT; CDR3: CASSEQWDQPQHF
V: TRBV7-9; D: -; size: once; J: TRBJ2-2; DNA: TGTGCCAGCAGCCCCCCAGGGACCGGGGAGCTGTTTTTT; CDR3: CASSPPGTGELFF
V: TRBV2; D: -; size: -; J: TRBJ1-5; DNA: TGTGCCAGCAGTAGAAACGATCAGCCCCAGCATTTT; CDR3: CASSRNDQPQHF
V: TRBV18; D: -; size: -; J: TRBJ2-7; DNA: TGTGCCAGCTCACCGTCCAGCTACGAGCAGTACTTC; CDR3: CASSPSSYEQYF
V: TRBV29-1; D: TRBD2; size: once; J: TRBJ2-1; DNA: TGCAGCGTTGGGCCACTAGCGTCCTACAATGAGCAGTTCTTC; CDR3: CSVGPLASYNEQFF
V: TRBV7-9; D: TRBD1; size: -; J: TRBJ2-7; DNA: TGTGCCAGCACCGGAGACAGGGGGCTTACCTACGAGCAGTACTTC; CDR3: CASTGDRGLTYEQYF
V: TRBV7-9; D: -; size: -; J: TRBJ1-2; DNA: TGTGCCAGCAGCAAAGTGGTGGGGGCTCCTTTTCTTCATGGCTACACCTTC; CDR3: CASSKVVGAPFLHGYTF